These 7 T cell receptor beta chains originate from one sample sequenced in a study of blood T cell repertoires in COVID-19. The data were produced by immunoSEQ multiplex PCR, yet TCRdb's version contains in-frame clones alone and is incomplete. Of a few hundred thousand clones in the sample, around nine tenths are singletons; the top ten hold approximately 9.8%. Sequenced input: peripheral blood. All receptors come from a man aged 40-49 years who had recovered from COVID-19.

The CDR3: CASRPQGGNTEAFF. DNA for the CDR3: TGTGCCAGCAGGCCACAGGGGGGGAACACTGAAGCTTTCTTT. This chain links TRBV6-4 with TRBJ1-1, with 8 bases identical to TRBD1. Germline V lookup: CDR1 MRHNA, CDR2 SNTAGT. V dropped 6 bases and J dropped 1; count of bases not matched to a gene: 4. The CDR3 has 14 residues.

The chain couples TRBV3-1 (or the pseudogene TRBV3-2) to TRBJ2-1; 9 bases align to TRBD2. Germline V gene data show CDR1 as LGHDT and CDR2 as YNNKEL (reference sequence). The CDR3 contains 17 residues. V was pared by 4 bases and J by 4 bases, with 11 bases of the junction left unmatched. Here the CDR3 reads CASSPHERGVLYNEQFF. The CDR3 DNA is TGTGCCAGCAGCCCACACGAGCGGGGGGTTCTATACAATGAGCAGTTCTTC.

The chain employs TRBV18 and TRBJ1-1; 7 bases line up with TRBD1. The CDR3 runs 15 residues. J gave up 4 bases and V 1 base, and 6 bases lay outside the gene matches. CDR1 and CDR2 (germline): KGHSH, LQKENI. The CDR3 bases are TGTGCCAGCTCACCACAGAGGGGGCAGGGCACTGAAGCTTTCTTT. Translated, it gives CASSPQRGQGTEAFF.

This rearrangement joins TRBV7-9 to TRBJ1-5; 7 bases are a match to TRBD1. Germline V gene sequence: CDR1 SEHNR, CDR2 FQNEAQ (reference sequence). V lost 3 bases and J lost 5; bases outside the gene matches: 10. The CDR3 loop spans 16 amino acids. The CDR3 spells CASSFGDSQGYQPQHF. The CDR3 DNA follows: TGTGCCAGCAGCTTTGGGGATTCACAGGGGTATCAGCCCCAGCATTTT.

The chain links TRBV6-5 to TRBJ2-3; D perhaps matches TRBD2 (7 bases). Germline V gene data show CDR1 as MNHEY and CDR2 as SVGAGI. This CDR3 has 14 residues. The V and J ends lost 5 bases and 6 bases respectively, with 15 bases between them. As DNA, the CDR3 is TGTGCCAGCAGTCACACGGGGGGCGGGGATACGCAGTATTTT. The encoded protein is CASSHTGGGDTQYF.

J is TRBJ2-7 and V is TRBV9, with D maybe TRBD1 (7 bases). This CDR3 has 14 residues. Germline CDR1 SGDLS, CDR2 YYNGEE. The ends were cut back, 4 bases at V and 5 bases at J, with 16 bases in the middle. CDR3: CASSPRTGGDEQYF. The CDR3 DNA is TGTGCCAGCAGCCCCCGGACAGGAGGGGACGAGCAGTACTTC. Full variable domain (outside the CDR3, taken from reference TRBV9 and TRBJ2-7): DSGVTQTPKHLITATGQRVTLRCSPRSGDLSVYWYQQSLDQGLQFLIQYYNGEERAKGNILERFSAQQFPDLHSELNLSSLELGDSALYFCASSPRTGGDEQYFGPGTRLTVT.

The chain couples TRBV5-1 to TRBJ2-5; D remains ambiguous. This CDR3 is built from 15 residues. Germline V gene lookup returns CDR1 SGHRS and CDR2 YFSETQ. The ends were cut back, 0 bases at V and 2 bases at J, with 11 bases in the middle. CDR3 in amino acids: CASSLVPAGQETQYF. CDR3 nucleotides: TGCGCCAGCAGCTTGGTTCCGGCAGGACAAGAGACCCAGTACTTC. The complete variable domain, with remaining parts taken from reference TRBV5-1 and TRBJ2-5, reads KAGVTQTPRYLIKTRGQQVTLSCSPISGHRSVSWYQQTPGQGLQFLFEYFSETQRNKGNFPGRFSGRQFSNSRSEMNVSTLELGDSALYLCASSLVPAGQETQYFGPGTRLLVL.